This is a list of T cell receptor beta chains from one sample in a study of blood T cell repertoires in COVID-19. Data came from immunoSEQ multiplex PCR; TCRdb stores just in-frame clones and leaves some out. The data show about 260,000 clones, 88% seen once. Specimen: peripheral blood. The source is a human donor in a cohort sampled during active COVID-19. CDR3s include the opening cysteine and the closing phenylalanine or tryptophan. Each record gives: J gene, D gene, clone size, V gene, CDR3 DNA, CDR3 protein. A D gene is named only where the DNA matches it firmly. For some rows the clone size is stated as once, few or many, or as a class when expanded; others skip it.

>TRBJ2-7|NA|NA|TRBV2
TGTGCCAGCACCCGAAGGAGGTCCTACGAGCAGTACTTC
CASTRRRSYEQYF
>TRBJ1-5|NA|NA|TRBV4-1
TGCGCCAGCAGCCAAAAGGCAGGGCTTTTGGGCAATCAGCCCCAGCATTTT
CASSQKAGLLGNQPQHF
>TRBJ2-7|TRBD2|NA|TRBV19
TGTGCCAGTAGTATGCGGGCTAGCGGGAGTCGGGGCTACGAGCAGTACTTC
CASSMRASGSRGYEQYF
>TRBJ1-4|TRBD1|NA|TRBV16
TGTGCCAGCAGCCACCTGTGGACAGGGCCTAATGAAAAACTGTTTTTT
CASSHLWTGPNEKLFF
>TRBJ1-3|NA|few|TRBV30
TGTGCCTGGAGTGTCCTTAGGGGAGCGGGGAACACCATATATTTT
CAWSVLRGAGNTIYF
>TRBJ1-6|NA|once|TRBV28
TGTGCCAGCAGTTTATGGGTATTTGAGGGTGATAATTCACCCCTCCACTTT
CASSLWVFEGDNSPLHF
>TRBJ1-6|NA|NA|TRBV3-1/TRBV3-2
TGTGCCAGCAGCCAGGAGAGGCTTTCACCCCTCCACTTT
CASSQERLSPLHF
>TRBJ1-4|NA|NA|TRBV6-5
TGTGCCAGCAGATACAGCGAGAATAATGAAAAACTGTTTTTT
CASRYSENNEKLFF
>TRBJ1-1|NA|NA|TRBV4-3
TGCGCCAGCAGCCTAGAAGAGGGGGACGGGAACACTGAAGCTTTCTTT
CASSLEEGDGNTEAFF
>TRBJ2-7|TRBD2|NA|TRBV13
TGTGCCAGCAGCTTAGAGGGAGGGAGGGCCAACGAGCAGTACTTC
CASSLEGGRANEQYF
>TRBJ1-2|TRBD1|NA|TRBV27
TGTGCCAGCAGTTTGGAACAGGGGGCTAACTATGGCTACACCTTC
CASSLEQGANYGYTF
>TRBJ2-1|NA|NA|TRBV7-4
TGTGCCAGCAGCTTAGCGTGGCGCCGGGTGAGATACAATGAGCAGTTCTTC
CASSLAWRRVRYNEQFF
>TRBJ1-1|NA|NA|TRBV6-5
TGTGCCAGCAGAGCGGCCTCCATGAACACTGAAGCTTTCTTT
CASRAASMNTEAFF
>TRBJ2-2|TRBD2|few|TRBV28
TGTGCCAGCAGTTTAAGGAACCGCCCGCTTAGGGGACTAGCGGGAGCCCGGGTAGGCGGGGAGCTGTTTTTT
CASSLRNRPLRGLAGARVGGELFF
>TRBJ1-1|NA|NA|TRBV3-1/TRBV3-2
TGTGCCAGCAGCCCGGGGAACACTGAAGCTTTCTTT
CASSPGNTEAFF
>TRBJ1-4|NA|NA|TRBV3-1/TRBV3-2
TGTGCCAGCAGCCAAGTCGGGCAGGGAAGGGAAAAACTGTTTTTT
CASSQVGQGREKLFF
>TRBJ2-7|NA|NA|TRBV27
TGTGCCAGCAGTCCCGACATACTGTACGAGCAGTACTTC
CASSPDILYEQYF
>TRBJ1-5|NA|few|TRBV11-2
TGTGCCAGCAGCTTAGAACAGTATAGCAATCAGCCCCAGCATTTT
CASSLEQYSNQPQHF
>TRBJ1-3|NA|NA|TRBV7-2
TGTGCCAGCAGCTCCGACCCTAAGACAGGCAGTCTATTTGGAAACACCATATATTTT
CASSSDPKTGSLFGNTIYF
>TRBJ1-3|NA|NA|TRBV21-1
TGTGCCAGCGCCCCGCCCTCGGGAGGAAAGGTGGGTGGAAACACCATATATTTT
CASAPPSGGKVGGNTIYF
>TRBJ1-5|NA|NA|TRBV20-1
TGCAGTGCTAGAATACAGCCCCAGCATTTT
CSARIQPQHF
>TRBJ1-5|NA|NA|TRBV28
TGTGCCAGCAGTTTCGCACGGGGACATAGCAATCAGCCCCAGCATTTT
CASSFARGHSNQPQHF
>TRBJ1-1|NA|NA|TRBV21-1
TGTGCCAGCAGTTGGGGACAGGGGGACACTGAAGCTTTCTTT
CASSWGQGDTEAFF
>TRBJ2-1|NA|once|TRBV7-8
TGTGCCAGCAGCTTAGCACTTATGGGCATGGCCTACAATGAGCAGTTCTTC
CASSLALMGMAYNEQFF